A single sample gave rise to the 12 T cell receptor beta chains below, sequenced in a study of T-cell memory formation after mild COVID-19. A single record per CDR3 protein comes from TCRdb applying MiXCR to the 5' RACE reads. The table has about 270,000 distinct CDR3 sequences, around 15% seen once; the top ten hold more than 20%. The sequenced sample was PBMCs or a T cell subset sorted from them (not recorded which). These TCRs come from a man between 18 and 29 years old who had mild COVID-19 (a few samples of this study predate the infection). Cell type and time point are not known.

Only one count was recorded for this clonotype. CDR3 in DNA: TGCAGTGCTAGAGGGGGGCAGGGCTCCTACGAGCAGTACTTC. This encodes CSARGGQGSYEQYF. The chain couples TRBV20-1 to TRBJ2-7; D possibly corresponds to TRBD1 (6 bases). The CDR3 is made up of 14 amino acids. CDR1 is DFQATT, CDR2 SNEGSKA, per germline (reference sequence). V was cut by 1 base and J by 0 bases, with 10 bases left in between.

This sequence joins TRBV27 and TRBJ2-7; 16 bases align to TRBD2. V trimming: 6 bases; J trimming: 7 bases; junction bases outside the gene matches: 3. From germline, CDR1 is MNHEY and CDR2 SMNVEV (reference sequence). This CDR3 spans 14 amino acids. Written as DNA, the CDR3 is TGTGCCAGCAGGGGACTAGCGGGGGGGGAAGAGCAGTACGTC. It codes for CASRGLAGGEEQYV.

V is TRBV7-3 and J is TRBJ2-4, with TRBD1 as a possible D gene (5 bases). Germline lookup yields CDR1 SGHTA and CDR2 FQGTGA. This CDR3 is 13 amino acids long. Trimming pared 5 bases from V and 13 bases from J, leaving 18 bases between. The CDR3 reads CASSPQVGQLQYF. CDR3 DNA: TGTGCCAGCAGCCCTCAGGTGGGGCAGTTACAGTACTTC.

The table lists this clonotype with a few counts. The chain recombines TRBV10-3 with TRBJ2-5; no clear D gene. V lost 10 bases and J 4 bases, leaving 16 bases between the germline ends. The length of the CDR3 is 13 residues. Germline CDR1 and CDR2: ENHRY and SYGVKD. The CDR3 DNA sequence: TGTGCCAGCCACGGTAACTCCCCAGAGACCCAGTACTTC. It codes for CASHGNSPETQYF.

This clonotype was seen at least ten times. This chain links TRBV15 with TRBJ1-6, with D tentatively TRBD1 (6 bases). Germline CDR1 LNHNV, CDR2 YYDKDF (reference sequence). This CDR3 contains 13 residues. V was clipped by 4 bases and J by 14 bases, with 15 bases between them. Written as DNA, the CDR3 is TGTGCCACCAGCACCCTGGGGGGCTTCACCCTCCACTTT. Residues: CATSTLGGFTLHF.

V usage is TRBV7-3 and J usage is TRBJ2-1; the D gene is possibly TRBD1 (5 bases). The CDR3 consists of 15 residues. Germline V gives CDR1 SGHTA, CDR2 FQGTGA. The V end was cut by 0 bases, the J end by 8 bases, with 14 bases between. The DNA of the CDR3 is TGTGCCAGCAGCTTAACCACCAGGGCGGTCGATGAGCAGTTCTTC. This gives the protein CASSLTTRAVDEQFF.

This clonotype was seen a handful of times. The chain joins TRBV5-1 to TRBJ2-1; the D is unclear. This CDR3 spans 12 amino acids. Between the trimmed V and J ends, which lost 0 bases and 12 bases, there was a span of 10 bases. Germline-derived CDR1 and CDR2 are SGHRS and YFSETQ. The CDR3 loop reads CASSLGQLGQFF. DNA for the CDR3: TGCGCCAGCAGCTTGGGCCAGTTGGGGCAGTTCTTC.

The table lists this clonotype with a few counts. The chain combines TRBV4-1 with TRBJ1-6; TRBD1 agrees at 8 bases. The junction had 11 bases not matched to a gene; V was cut back by 2 bases and J by 8 bases. This CDR3 has 17 residues. The germline CDR1 and CDR2 sequences are MGHRA and YSYEKL. The CDR3 spells CASSQPHRGKRDSPLHF. The CDR3 coding sequence is TGCGCCAGCAGCCAACCCCACAGGGGGAAAAGAGATTCACCCCTCCACTTT.

Many counts were recorded for this clonotype. This chain connects TRBV20-1 to TRBJ2-1; perhaps TRBD2 as D (6 bases). The CDR3 length is 13 residues. The germline V gene has CDR1 DFQATT and CDR2 SNEGSKA (reference sequence). The V and J ends lost 3 bases and 2 bases respectively, with 8 bases between them. The CDR3 sequence is CSASGEAYNEQFF. The CDR3 bases are TGCAGTGCTAGCGGGGAGGCCTACAATGAGCAGTTCTTC.

In its sample, this clonotype was seen a few times. The rearrangement uses TRBV5-4 and TRBJ2-3, with 11 bases that match TRBD2. Per the germline V gene, CDR1 is SGHNT and CDR2 is YYREEE (reference sequence). CDR3 size: 13 residues. The J segment lost 6 bases and the V segment lost 7 bases, leaving 4 bases of the junction unmatched. DNA for the CDR3: TGTGCCAGCGCGACTAGCGGGGATGATACGCAGTATTTT. Protein product: CASATSGDDTQYF.

V gene TRBV3-1 combines with J gene TRBJ2-3; 12 bases are shared with TRBD1. This CDR3 contains 18 residues. V lost 4 bases and J lost 4; bases outside the gene matches: 12. From germline, CDR1 is LGHDT and CDR2 YNNKEL (reference sequence). The DNA for the CDR3 is TGTGCCAGCAGCCCCCGGGACAGGGGGCATCTGGACGCAGATACGCAGTATTTT. This gives the protein CASSPRDRGHLDADTQYF.

The chain recombines TRBV5-6 with TRBJ1-2, with unresolved D. V dropped 0 bases and J dropped 8 bases, with 14 bases sitting between them. The CDR3 sequence is 14 residues long. Germline-derived CDR1 and CDR2 are SGHDT and YYEEEE. CDR3 sequence reads: CASSLGTVIRGYTF. CDR3 nucleotides: TGTGCCAGCAGCTTGGGGACTGTCATTCGGGGCTACACCTTC. Full variable domain (outside the CDR3, taken from reference TRBV5-6 and TRBJ1-2): DAGVTQSPTHLIKTRGQQVTLRCSPKSGHDTVSWYQQALGQGPQFIFQYYEEEERQRGNFPDRFSGHQFPNYSSELNVNALLLGDSALYLCASSLGTVIRGYTFGSGTRLTVV.